These T cell receptor beta chains were read from a single sample in a study of identical twins. TCRdb reprocessed the 5' RACE reads via MiXCR and lists one record per CDR3 protein. The repertoire holds hundreds of thousands of distinct CDR3 sequences, with 8.6% as singletons. The same data also went into a second study, on yellow fever vaccine responses in identical twins.

The sample comprised PBMCs. These receptors all come from a woman aged 18-29 years in good health. Each CDR3 is given with its conserved first and last residue. D genes are given only for firm matches. Clone sizes are given selectively: once, few, many, or a class where the clone is expanded.

j_call v_call cdr3_length clone_size d_call cdr3_aa cdr3_nt
TRBJ2-2 TRBV20-1 14 few TRBD1 CSAGTGTNTGELFF TGCAGTGCTGGGACAGGGACGAACACCGGGGAGCTGTTTTTT
TRBJ2-7 TRBV7-9 14 few NA CASSFDGSTYEQYF TGTGCCAGCAGCTTTGATGGGTCCACCTACGAGCAGTACTTC
TRBJ1-1 TRBV12-3/TRBV12-4 13 many NA CASSGLQNTEAFF TGTGCCAGCAGTGGATTGCAGAACACTGAAGCTTTCTTT
TRBJ2-7 TRBV28 16 NA NA CASRNLTGIRSYEQYF TGTGCCAGCAGAAACCTAACAGGGATAAGGTCCTACGAGCAGTACTTC
TRBJ2-1 TRBV7-9 14 many TRBD2 CASSFPAGVNEQFF TGTGCCAGCAGCTTCCCAGCGGGAGTAAATGAGCAGTTCTTC
TRBJ2-3 TRBV7-8 16 NA TRBD2 CASSVVAGVVTDTQYF TGTGCCAGCAGCGTAGTAGCGGGAGTAGTCACAGATACGCAGTATTTT
TRBJ2-1 TRBV29-1 13 many NA CSVEWDDRNEQFF TGCAGCGTTGAATGGGACGATCGCAATGAGCAGTTCTTC
TRBJ2-3 TRBV20-1 14 NA TRBD2 CSASAGGEADTQYF TGCAGTGCTAGCGCGGGGGGGGAGGCAGATACGCAGTATTTT
TRBJ2-7 TRBV6-2/TRBV6-3 14 few NA CASSYRDTSYEQYF TGTGCCAGCAGTTACAGGGACACGTCCTACGAGCAGTACTTC
TRBJ1-3 TRBV9 15 NA TRBD1 CASNSYRGNGNTIYF TGTGCCAGCAACTCATACAGGGGAAATGGAAACACCATATATTTT
TRBJ1-6 TRBV7-2 14 NA TRBD1 CASSPRDSPSPLHF TGTGCCAGCAGCCCCCGGGACAGCCCTTCACCCCTCCACTTT
TRBJ2-7 TRBV20-1 13 NA TRBD1 CSAADRESYEQYF TGCAGTGCCGCAGACAGGGAATCCTACGAGCAGTACTTC
TRBJ2-1 TRBV6-2/TRBV6-3 16 many TRBD2 CASSYSRASGYNEQFF TGTGCCAGCAGTTACTCGCGGGCTAGCGGGTACAATGAGCAGTTCTTC
TRBJ2-7 TRBV7-8 14 few NA CASSLGVGSGEQYF TGTGCCAGCAGCTTAGGGGTGGGATCAGGCGAGCAGTACTTC
TRBJ2-2 TRBV7-2 15 few TRBD2 CASSPGTSATGELFF TGTGCCAGCAGCCCTGGGACTAGCGCCACCGGGGAGCTGTTTTTT
TRBJ2-7 TRBV10-3 14 many NA CAISDPGAPYEQYF TGTGCCATCAGTGATCCAGGGGCCCCCTACGAGCAGTACTTC
TRBJ2-5 TRBV6-5 14 few NA CASSYSWQQETQYF TGTGCCAGCAGTTACTCGTGGCAGCAAGAGACCCAGTACTTC